This T cell receptor (beta chain) was sequenced during a study of a mutant IDH1 vaccine in newly diagnosed glioma (dated by TCRdb to the early 2020s). With regard to the full study: Vaccination started 4-6 weeks after radiotherapy alone, or was given together with temozolomide cycles in the groups whose treatment included chemotherapy. The roughly 33 treated patients were approximately 62% male and roughly 40% female, with a mean age of around 40 years. Before enrollment, most patients had been given radiochemotherapy with temozolomide as standard therapy, while the rest had received either radiotherapy alone or temozolomide alone. Visit V12 was the week-35 safety follow-up and visit V13 was the week-47 end of study. Peripheral blood was collected at six visits: V03 (baseline), V05, V07, V10, V12 and V13. For exploratory analyses, longitudinal TCRB deep sequencing was carried out in under 30 treated patients wherever samples were available. General findings and caveats noted by the study authors: The authors stated that sample limitations prevented analyses of patient blood samples from being reproduced. Availability determined which PBMC samples were chosen for TCRB deep sequencing. Pseudoprogression appeared unrelated to alterations in the top peripheral T cell clonotypes detected by TCRB sequencing. Immune responses induced by the vaccine were seen in roughly 95% of patients across multiple MHC alleles.

As to this clone: Its antigen specificity is not known. Within one base of it there is no much larger clone, and no base qualities were kept.

Explained via the paper, the time point label denotes: week 35, safety follow-up. A 20-mer mutant IDH1 peptide at 300 micrograms in Montanide made up each vaccine dose, which was injected subcutaneously together with topical imiquimod. Patients received eight vaccinations in weeks 1, 3, 5, 7, 11, 15, 19 and 23, corresponding to visits V03 through V10. All donors had newly diagnosed IDH1-mutant astrocytomas of WHO grade 3 or 4 that showed loss of nuclear ATRX. The samples were drawn from NOA16, a multicentre, single-arm, open-label phase I trial in Germany that tested a mutant IDH1 peptide vaccine in humans for the first time. Genomic DNA for TCRB sequencing was isolated from EDTA blood with the DNeasy Blood and Tissue Kit. Inclusive of the bounding cysteine and phenylalanine, the CDR3 is 13 residues long. Only the CDR3 DNA stays, 39 bases, in frame from base 1. For CDR1 and CDR2, the germline V gene lists SGHRS and YFSETQ. The junction shows trimming of 4 bases on V and 8 bases on J, and the gene matches do not reach 8 bases of it.

Library preparation employed the immunoSEQ multiplex PCR assay. Rearranged TCR beta chain sequences were amplified using the hsTCRB Kit according to the manufacturer's protocol. Sequencing of TCRB libraries was carried out on an Illumina MiSeq. Processing in the source paper ran as follows. Demultiplexing, trimming and gene mapping were performed with the kit vendor's proprietary platform. The immuneACCESS repertoire file appears here via TCRdb, limited to in-frame rearrangements. These files lack a portion of the clones; in checked studies, under half of the deficit traces to unresolved V genes, and the cause of the others is not known. The V and J calls and clone size come from that table; D and trimming were worked out from the DNA. Across this sample there are about 48,000 clones, with roughly 80% seen only once. Together, the top ten hold 6.5% to 7.5% of the sample.

This sequence was found in a man in his forties with glioma. The chain uses TRBV5-1 and TRBJ1-1; TRBD1 aligns with 7 central bases. Sequencing used PBMCs, obtained from a glioma patient whose treatment included an IDH1 peptide vaccine. The CDR3: CASSRLGTEEAFF. DNA sequence: TGCGCCAGCAGCCGTCTTGGGACAGAAGAAGCTTTCTTT.